This TCR beta chain was identified during a study of blood T cell repertoires in COVID-19. Assay: immunoSEQ multiplex PCR; the TCRdb copy retains only in-frame clones and omits some. The table records 200,000 to 250,000 clones, approximately 80% of them present only once. V was cut by 0 bases and J by 6 bases, with 18 bases left in between. In germline, CDR1 is SGHTS, CDR2 YDEGEE. The CDR3 consists of 16 residues. The chain recombines TRBV5-8 with TRBJ1-2; D is unresolved. This sequence originates from a woman older than 75 with active or convalescent COVID-19. The specimen was peripheral blood. The chain's CDR3 is CASSLVVALGRDGYTF. In DNA form, the CDR3 reads TGTGCCAGCAGCTTGGTAGTCGCCTTGGGGAGGGATGGCTACACCTTC.